This TCR beta chain is from a study of cytomegalovirus exposure and HLA in healthy donors. General study points: The authors reported that TCR beta sequences could predict HLA-A and HLA-B alleles. These predictions were accurate for most subjects in the first cohort. Cytomegalovirus association was assigned to about 150 TCR beta chains. Earlier analysis yielded a pattern in which most TCR beta V segments were productive about 87% or about 30% of the time.

Note on this clone: The antigen is not known.

V shed 9 bases and J shed 0 bases, with 18 bases lying between them. CDR3 length: 15 amino acids. Germline CDR1 LNHDA, CDR2 SQIVND (reference sequence). Primers included in the PCR were 60 Vbeta and 13 Jbeta primers. Sequencing used immunoSEQ multiplex PCR; TCRdb keeps in-frame clones, though not all of them. Among just over 150,000 clones listed, almost 80% were seen once. The chain has TRBV19 and TRBJ2-7; tentatively, D is TRBD1 (6 bases). The sequenced sample was PBMCs. This TCR came from a woman between 45 and 60 years old in good health and CMV-seropositive. CDR3 amino acids: CASRFRGEASYEQYF. The CDR3, as DNA: TGTGCCAGCCGGTTCAGGGGCGAAGCCTCCTACGAGCAGTACTTC.